The 23 T cell receptor beta chains listed next were all sequenced from one sample in a study of brain metastases from non-small cell lung cancer. Assay used: immunoSEQ multiplex PCR; TCRdb lists only in-frame clones, some missing. The sample has 3,500 to 4,500 clones; about 90% are singletons. Sequenced sample: primary lung tumor tissue. The origin of the receptors is a donor aged 40 or over with non-small cell lung cancer.

V and J are TRBV10-3 and TRBJ2-3; TRBD2 is a possible D gene (5 bases). Germline CDR1 is ENHRY and CDR2 is SYGVKD. V was trimmed by 6 bases and J by 3 bases, leaving 10 bases between them. This CDR3 is 13 amino acids long. CDR3 sequence (DNA): TGTGCCATCAGCTCCGGGGTTACAGATACGCAGTATTTT. Amino acid sequence: CAISSGVTDTQYF.

The V and J genes are TRBV7-4 and TRBJ2-1; unclear D gene. CDR3 length equals 14 residues. Germline V gene data show CDR1 as SGHVT and CDR2 as SQSDAQ. Between the trimmed V and J ends, which lost 2 bases and 6 bases, there was a span of 11 bases. As DNA, the CDR3 is TGTGCCAGCAGCTTACTCCTTGGTGGCAATGAGCAGTTCTTC. Residues: CASSLLLGGNEQFF.

The genes are TRBV30 and TRBJ2-5; D may match TRBD1 or TRBD2 (5 bases each). V shed 1 base and J shed 1 base, with 10 bases lying between them. CDR1 is GTSNPN, CDR2 SVGIG, per germline (reference sequence). The CDR3 runs 14 residues. The CDR3 here is CAWSALGVQETQYF. The DNA of the CDR3 is TGTGCCTGGAGTGCCCTGGGGGTCCAAGAGACCCAGTACTTC.

This chain joins TRBV7-9 and TRBJ1-1; D unclear. CDR3 length: 9 residues. Per germline, CDR1 SEHNR and CDR2 FQNEAQ (reference sequence). V shed 5 bases and J shed 8 bases, with 3 bases lying between them. CDR3 bases: TGTGCCAGCAGCCCGGAAGCTTTCTTT. Amino acid sequence: CASSPEAFF.

This clone came up a few times. DNA of the CDR3: TGCAGCGTTTCTCCGGGACCCCGAGGGGAGCTGTTTTTT. Its translation: CSVSPGPRGELFF. The J gene is TRBJ2-2, the V gene TRBV29-1, with D perhaps being TRBD1 or TRBD2 (5 bases each). The CDR3 is 13 residues long. Per germline, CDR1 SQVTM and CDR2 ANQGSEA. Trimming stripped 5 bases from V and 8 bases from J, with 15 bases between.

The chain couples TRBV6-2 or TRBV6-3 to TRBJ1-2, with D unresolved. CDR1 MNHEY and CDR2 SVGEGT come from the germline V gene. The CDR3 consists of 14 residues. The V end was cut by 0 bases, the J end by 1 base, with 6 bases between. CDR3 nucleotide sequence: TGTGCCAGCAGTTACTCAGCGGGTAACTATGGCTACACCTTC. Translation gives CASSYSAGNYGYTF.

Worth noting for this clone: A read error may account for a junction end that differs from germline. The CDR3 protein is CASSQAGKDYGYIF. The CDR3 DNA sequence: TGTGCCAGCAGCCAAGCTGGGAAGGACTATGGCTACATCTTC. The chain uses TRBV3-1 (or the pseudogene TRBV3-2) and TRBJ1-2; D is unresolved. CDR1 is LGHDT, CDR2 YNNKEL, per germline (reference sequence). This CDR3 has 14 residues.

The chain couples TRBV5-4 to TRBJ2-1, with 14 bases matching TRBD2. This CDR3 is built from 18 residues. Germline loops: CDR1 SGHNT, CDR2 YYREEE (reference sequence). V lost 4 bases to trimming and J lost 4 bases; unmatched junction nucleotides: 10. DNA for the CDR3: TGTGCCAGCAGCCCCGGGACTAGCGGGGGCTATAAGTACAATGAGCAGTTCTTC. Translated: CASSPGTSGGYKYNEQFF.

V usage is TRBV6-5 and J usage is TRBJ1-1, with D maybe TRBD1 (5 bases). V dropped 6 bases and J dropped 0 bases, with 11 bases sitting between them. This CDR3 is 14 amino acids long. Germline V gene lookup returns CDR1 MNHEY and CDR2 SVGAGI. DNA of the CDR3: TGTGCCAGCAGCCGTAGACAGTTGAACACTGAAGCTTTCTTT. This encodes CASSRRQLNTEAFF.

As regards this clone: One end of the junction varies from germline; a read error may be responsible. This sample includes further DNA sequences coding for the same CDR3. Written as DNA, the CDR3 is TGTGCTAGCAGTGATTGGACAGGGGGGTTTGGCTACACCTTC. Protein sequence: CASSDWTGGFGYTF. The chain links TRBV25-1 to TRBJ1-2, with 10 bases that match TRBD1. There are 14 residues in the CDR3. The germline V gene has CDR1 MGHDK and CDR2 SYGVNS.

The CDR3 nucleotides are TGTGCCAGCAGCTTAGCGACAGGCATGAGGAACACTGAAGCTTTCTTT. As protein: CASSLATGMRNTEAFF. The genes are TRBV7-9 and TRBJ1-1, with D possibly being TRBD1 (6 bases). The CDR3 contains 16 residues. Trimming left V 0 bases short and J 1 base short, with 12 bases between. Germline V gene lookup returns CDR1 SEHNR and CDR2 FQNEAQ (reference sequence).

With respect to this clone: An end of the junction differs from the germline gene, which may be a read error. The rearrangement joins TRBV7-8 to TRBJ1-6; D is ambiguous. Germline assignment: CDR1 SGHVS and CDR2 FQNEAQ. This CDR3 is built from 19 residues. In DNA form, the CDR3 reads TGTGCCAGCAGCTTAGCGCTTACGGGCGAAAGCTCCTATAATTTACCCCTCCACTTT. Protein: CASSLALTGESSYNLPLHF.

The gene calls are TRBV24-1 and TRBJ1-2, with TRBD1 identical over 7 bases. CDR1 is KGHDR, CDR2 SFDVKD, per germline. The trim removed 5 bases at V and 7 bases at J, leaving 6 bases unmatched. This CDR3 has 13 amino acids. The CDR3 reads CATSVPTGVGYTF. The DNA of the CDR3 is TGTGCCACCAGTGTTCCTACAGGGGTTGGCTACACCTTC.

The chain links TRBV7-2 to TRBJ1-3; a weak D match, TRBD1 (5 bases). This CDR3 has 15 residues. Per the germline V gene, CDR1 is SGHTA and CDR2 is FQGNSA. V was trimmed by 5 bases and J by 1 base, leaving 12 bases between them. The CDR3 region is CASSTTPGSGNTIYF. In nucleotides, the CDR3 is TGTGCCAGCAGCACCACCCCAGGGTCTGGAAACACCATATATTTT.

V is TRBV7-9 and J is TRBJ1-2; D call uncertain. Germline CDR1 SEHNR, CDR2 FQNEAQ (reference sequence). The V gene lost 7 bases and the J gene lost 5 bases, with 17 bases spanning the gap. This CDR3 has 14 amino acids. In DNA, the CDR3 is TGTGCCAGCACCCCCACGCGGGAAGGGTATGGCTACACCTTC. It codes for CASTPTREGYGYTF.

This sequence joins TRBV2 and TRBJ2-3, with a weak D call TRBD2 (5 bases). Germline CDR1 and CDR2: SNHLY and FYNNEI. The germline V and J ends were trimmed by 0 bases and 6 bases, with 16 bases remaining between them. This CDR3 spans 16 amino acids. The CDR3 nucleotides read TGTGCCAGCAGTGAAGCGGACTGGTATTCGACGGATACGCAGTATTTT. Translating gives CASSEADWYSTDTQYF.

Only one count was recorded for this clone. The chain employs TRBV6-5 and TRBJ1-3, with D perhaps matching TRBD1 (6 bases). Germline V lookup: CDR1 MNHEY, CDR2 SVGAGI. V was pared by 2 bases and J by 8 bases, with 16 bases between. The length of the CDR3 is 15 residues. DNA of the CDR3: TGTGCCAGCAGTTACAATTCCCCAGGGGAGGACACCATATATTTT. It specifies CASSYNSPGEDTIYF.

V and J are TRBV4-1 and TRBJ1-1; D perhaps matches TRBD1 (5 bases). The germline CDR1 and CDR2 sequences are MGHRA and YSYEKL. The CDR3 has 13 amino acids. V was cut by 4 bases and J by 1 base, with 7 bases left in between. CDR3 nucleotide sequence: TGCGCCAGCAGCCGGGGCGAGAACACTGAAGCTTTCTTT. Amino acids: CASSRGENTEAFF.

The chain combines TRBV4-3 with TRBJ2-3; 7 nucleotides match TRBD2. V was pared by 0 bases and J by 0 bases, with 12 bases of the junction left unmatched. The germline V gene has CDR1 LGHNA and CDR2 YSLEER. The CDR3 totals 19 residues. The CDR3 here is CASSQDIRKLAASTDTQYF. The CDR3 DNA is TGCGCCAGCAGCCAAGATATAAGGAAGCTAGCGGCTAGCACAGATACGCAGTATTTT.

The V call is TRBV6-5, the J call TRBJ1-1; D not certain. Germline V gives CDR1 MNHEY, CDR2 SVGAGI. CDR3 length: 11 amino acids. Trimming took 2 bases from V and 6 from J, leaving 4 bases between them. The CDR3 sequence is CASSYPPEAFF. The CDR3 region has the DNA TGTGCCAGCAGTTACCCACCTGAAGCTTTCTTT.

The chain links TRBV2 to TRBJ2-7; D may correspond to TRBD1 or TRBD2 (5 bases each). Germline values: CDR1 SNHLY, CDR2 FYNNEI. The CDR3 is 16 residues long. Deletions cut 5 bases from V and 3 bases from J, with 20 bases between. The CDR3 loop reads CASSTTPGTEHYEQYF. The CDR3 DNA sequence: TGTGCCAGCAGTACCACCCCCGGGACCGAACACTACGAGCAGTACTTC.

V gene TRBV5-1 combines with J gene TRBJ2-3, with 9 positions matching TRBD1. This CDR3 contains 16 residues. Germline V CDR1 and CDR2: SGHRS, YFSETQ. V trimming: 4 bases; J trimming: 5 bases; junction bases outside the gene matches: 11. The CDR3 bases are TGCGCCAGCAGCCATTCGACAGGGGGGAGACAAGATACGCAGTATTTT. This sequence encodes CASSHSTGGRQDTQYF. The full variable domain, rest sourced from reference TRBV5-1 and TRBJ2-3, is KAGVTQTPRYLIKTRGQQVTLSCSPISGHRSVSWYQQTPGQGLQFLFEYFSETQRNKGNFPGRFSGRQFSNSRSEMNVSTLELGDSALYLCASSHSTGGRQDTQYFGPGTRLTVL.

This chain uses TRBV25-1 with TRBJ1-5; the match to TRBD1 covers 8 bases. The V gene's germline CDR1 is MGHDK and CDR2 SYGVNS. Trimming at V came to 6 bases and at J to 6 bases, leaving 7 bases not matched to a gene. The CDR3 sequence is 14 residues long. The DNA of the CDR3 is TGTGCCAGCAGAGCACAGGGGGTAGGTCAGCCCCAGCATTTT. Amino acid sequence: CASRAQGVGQPQHF. Filled out from reference TRBV25-1 and TRBJ1-5, the complete variable domain reads EADIYQTPRYLVIGTGKKITLECSQTMGHDKMYWYQQDPGMELHLIHYSYGVNSTEKGDLSSESTVSRIRTEHFPLTLESARPSHTSQYLCASRAQGVGQPQHFGDGTRLSIL.